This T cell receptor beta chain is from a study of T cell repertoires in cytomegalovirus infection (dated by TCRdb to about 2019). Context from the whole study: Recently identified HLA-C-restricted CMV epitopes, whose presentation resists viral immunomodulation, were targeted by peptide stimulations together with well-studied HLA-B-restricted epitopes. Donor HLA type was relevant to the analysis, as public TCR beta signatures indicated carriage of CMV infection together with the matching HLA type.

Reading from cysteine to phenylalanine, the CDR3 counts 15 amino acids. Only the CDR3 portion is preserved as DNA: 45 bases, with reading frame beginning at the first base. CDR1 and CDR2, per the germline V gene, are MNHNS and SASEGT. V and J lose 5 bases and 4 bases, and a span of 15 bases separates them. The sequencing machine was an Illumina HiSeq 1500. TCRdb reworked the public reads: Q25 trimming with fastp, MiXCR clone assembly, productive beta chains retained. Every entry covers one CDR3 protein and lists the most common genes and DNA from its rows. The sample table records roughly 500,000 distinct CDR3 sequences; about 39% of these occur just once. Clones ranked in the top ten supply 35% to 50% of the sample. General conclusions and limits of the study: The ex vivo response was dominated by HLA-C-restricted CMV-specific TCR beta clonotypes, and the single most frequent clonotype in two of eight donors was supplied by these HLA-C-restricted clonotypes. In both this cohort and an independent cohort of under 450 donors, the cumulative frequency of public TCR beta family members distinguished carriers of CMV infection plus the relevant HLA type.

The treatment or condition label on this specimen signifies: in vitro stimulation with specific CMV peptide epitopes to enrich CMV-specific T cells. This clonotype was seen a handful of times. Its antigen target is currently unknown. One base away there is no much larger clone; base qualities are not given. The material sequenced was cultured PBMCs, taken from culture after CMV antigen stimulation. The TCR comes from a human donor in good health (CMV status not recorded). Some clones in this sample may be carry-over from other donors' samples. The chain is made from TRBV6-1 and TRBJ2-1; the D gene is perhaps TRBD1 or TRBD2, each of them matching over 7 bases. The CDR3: CASSQGGTAYNEQFF. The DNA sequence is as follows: TGTGCCAGCAGTCAGGGGGGGACAGCGTACAATGAGCAGTTCTTC.